These T cell receptor beta chains were read from a single sample in a study of shared clonotypes between healthy human individuals. Profiling relied on immunoSEQ multiplex PCR, and the TCRdb table lists in-frame clones only, not all of them. This sample has around 2.1 million clones, with 90% to 95% found just once. The sample was naive CD8+ T cells from PBMCs. The receptors stem from a man between 18 and 29 years old in good health. Some clones in this sample may be carry-over from other donors' samples. Each CDR3 is given with its conserved first and last residue. Fields, in order: V gene, D gene, clone size, J gene, CDR3 DNA, CDR3 protein. A D gene is named only where the DNA matches it firmly. The listing skips clone size in some rows; elsewhere it reads once, few, many or a size class.

V gene: TRBV9
D gene: NA
clone size: NA
J gene: TRBJ2-2
CDR3 DNA: TGTGCCAGCAGCGTAGTCTGGGAGGCGAACACCGGGGAGCTGTTTTTT
CDR3 protein: CASSVVWEANTGELFF

V gene: TRBV5-4
D gene: NA
clone size: once
J gene: TRBJ2-5
CDR3 DNA: TGTGCCAGCAGCTCGTGGAGGGAAGAGACCCAGTACTTC
CDR3 protein: CASSSWREETQYF

V gene: TRBV7-8
D gene: NA
clone size: NA
J gene: TRBJ2-5
CDR3 DNA: TGTGCCAGCAGCTTGTCGGGGGTCGACCAAGAGACCCAGTACTTC
CDR3 protein: CASSLSGVDQETQYF

V gene: TRBV6-1
D gene: NA
clone size: once
J gene: TRBJ2-7
CDR3 DNA: TGTGCCAGCATTTCCCTGGGGCATGTGGCCCCCGAGCAGTACTTC
CDR3 protein: CASISLGHVAPEQYF

V gene: TRBV27
D gene: NA
clone size: NA
J gene: TRBJ1-2
CDR3 DNA: TGTGCCAGCAGTTTAGCTCCAGCGTTGTATGGCTACACCTTC
CDR3 protein: CASSLAPALYGYTF

V gene: TRBV19
D gene: TRBD2
clone size: NA
J gene: TRBJ2-3
CDR3 DNA: TGTGCCAGTAGTATACTAGCGGGAGTAGCTGATACGCAGTATTTT
CDR3 protein: CASSILAGVADTQYF

V gene: TRBV27
D gene: NA
clone size: once
J gene: TRBJ2-5
CDR3 DNA: TGTGCCAGCAGTTTAGGACAGAGGGAGACCCAGTACTTC
CDR3 protein: CASSLGQRETQYF

V gene: TRBV5-8
D gene: NA
clone size: NA
J gene: TRBJ1-5
CDR3 DNA: TGTGCCAGCAGCCAATTGACAGGAGTAAATCAGCCCCAGCATTTT
CDR3 protein: CASSQLTGVNQPQHF

V gene: TRBV7-8
D gene: TRBD1
clone size: NA
J gene: TRBJ2-7
CDR3 DNA: TGTGCCAGCAGCTTAGTTCAGGGGGCCTACGAGCAGTACTTC
CDR3 protein: CASSLVQGAYEQYF

V gene: TRBV4-2
D gene: NA
clone size: NA
J gene: TRBJ2-3
CDR3 DNA: TGTGCCAGCAGCGAAACCGGGGGAGATACGCAGTATTTT
CDR3 protein: CASSETGGDTQYF

V gene: TRBV27
D gene: NA
clone size: NA
J gene: TRBJ2-7
CDR3 DNA: TGTGCCAGCAGTTTCCTGGGAAAATACGAGCAGTACTTC
CDR3 protein: CASSFLGKYEQYF

V gene: TRBV27
D gene: NA
clone size: NA
J gene: TRBJ2-1
CDR3 DNA: TGTGCCAGCAGACTCGGGGGTTACAATGAGCAGTTCTTC
CDR3 protein: CASRLGGYNEQFF

V gene: TRBV27
D gene: NA
clone size: NA
J gene: TRBJ1-1
CDR3 DNA: TGTGCCAGCAGTTTCGGCGGGGGGGGCACTGAAGCTTTCTTT
CDR3 protein: CASSFGGGGTEAFF

V gene: TRBV19
D gene: NA
clone size: NA
J gene: TRBJ1-2
CDR3 DNA: TGTGCCAGTAGTATGGGGCAGGGCGACTATGGCTACACCTTC
CDR3 protein: CASSMGQGDYGYTF

V gene: TRBV15
D gene: TRBD1
clone size: NA
J gene: TRBJ2-7
CDR3 DNA: TGTGCCACCAGCAGAACCCCGACAGGGGGCCCCTCCTACGAGCAGTACTTC
CDR3 protein: CATSRTPTGGPSYEQYF

V gene: TRBV4-2
D gene: NA
clone size: NA
J gene: TRBJ1-5
CDR3 DNA: TGTGCCAGCAGCCAAGCCCGCTCTAGCAATCAGCCCCAGCATTTT
CDR3 protein: CASSQARSSNQPQHF

V gene: TRBV27
D gene: TRBD1
clone size: NA
J gene: TRBJ2-3
CDR3 DNA: TGTGCCAGCAGTACCCTCGGACAGGGGCCAGATACGCAGTATTTT
CDR3 protein: CASSTLGQGPDTQYF

V gene: TRBV14
D gene: NA
clone size: NA
J gene: TRBJ2-7
CDR3 DNA: TGTGCCAGCAGCCAAGCTAGAGGCCTACTCTCCTACGAGCAGTACTTC
CDR3 protein: CASSQARGLLSYEQYF

V gene: TRBV5-4
D gene: NA
clone size: NA
J gene: TRBJ2-7
CDR3 DNA: TGTGCCAGCAGCTTGAGTCCCACCTACGAGCAGTACTTC
CDR3 protein: CASSLSPTYEQYF

V gene: TRBV27
D gene: TRBD1
clone size: NA
J gene: TRBJ1-2
CDR3 DNA: TGTGCCAGCAGTTTTGGATGGACAGGGGCGGAGGGCTACACCTTC
CDR3 protein: CASSFGWTGAEGYTF

V gene: TRBV19
D gene: NA
clone size: NA
J gene: TRBJ1-5
CDR3 DNA: TGTGCCAGTAGACCTTTAGGGGGGAGCAATCAGCCCCAGCATTTT
CDR3 protein: CASRPLGGSNQPQHF

V gene: TRBV9
D gene: NA
clone size: NA
J gene: TRBJ2-1
CDR3 DNA: TGTGCCAGCAGCGGGAGGGGGCCCCTGTATAATGAGCAGTTCTTC
CDR3 protein: CASSGRGPLYNEQFF

V gene: TRBV6-5
D gene: TRBD1
clone size: NA
J gene: TRBJ2-3
CDR3 DNA: TGTGCCAGCAGTTTATTAGGGGGCGCCGGGGATACGCAGTATTTT
CDR3 protein: CASSLLGGAGDTQYF

V gene: TRBV9
D gene: TRBD2
clone size: NA
J gene: TRBJ2-1
CDR3 DNA: TGTGCCAGCAGCGTAGAAAGGACTAGCATTTTAGATGAGCAGTTCTTC
CDR3 protein: CASSVERTSILDEQFF

V gene: TRBV5-6
D gene: TRBD2
clone size: NA
J gene: TRBJ2-3
CDR3 DNA: TGTGCCAGCAGCTTGATTCGGGCGGGAGAACACACAGATACGCAGTATTTT
CDR3 protein: CASSLIRAGEHTDTQYF

V gene: TRBV21-1
D gene: NA
clone size: NA
J gene: TRBJ1-5
CDR3 DNA: TGTGCCAGCAGCAGAAATACAGGGTTTAGCAATCAGCCCCAGCATTTT
CDR3 protein: CASSRNTGFSNQPQHF

V gene: TRBV10-2
D gene: NA
clone size: NA
J gene: TRBJ2-3
CDR3 DNA: TGCGCCAGCAGAGAAATGGGGAATACGCAGTATTTT
CDR3 protein: CASREMGNTQYF

V gene: TRBV4-1
D gene: NA
clone size: NA
J gene: TRBJ2-6
CDR3 DNA: TGCGCCAGCGGAACTACAGGGGCCAACGTCCTGACTTTC
CDR3 protein: CASGTTGANVLTF

V gene: TRBV27
D gene: TRBD2
clone size: once
J gene: TRBJ2-1
CDR3 DNA: TGTGCCAGCAGTTTAGCCCTACCCCCGACTAGCGGAGTAGGCAATGAGCAGTTCTTC
CDR3 protein: CASSLALPPTSGVGNEQFF

V gene: TRBV27
D gene: TRBD1
clone size: once
J gene: TRBJ1-1
CDR3 DNA: TGTGCCAGCAGTACGAGACAGGGAGCGAACACTGAAGCTTTCTTT
CDR3 protein: CASSTRQGANTEAFF

V gene: TRBV7-8
D gene: TRBD1
clone size: NA
J gene: TRBJ1-4
CDR3 DNA: TGTGCCAGCAGCCCCTCCGGGACAGGGTCTGAAAAACTGTTTTTT
CDR3 protein: CASSPSGTGSEKLFF

V gene: TRBV27
D gene: NA
clone size: NA
J gene: TRBJ2-7
CDR3 DNA: TGTGCCAGCAGTTTAACCGACAGCCCCTACGAGCAGTACTTC
CDR3 protein: CASSLTDSPYEQYF

V gene: TRBV5-5
D gene: NA
clone size: NA
J gene: TRBJ1-2
CDR3 DNA: TGTGCCAGCAGCTTGAGCCCTCGGGAGGGGCAAACTTATGGCTACACCTTC
CDR3 protein: CASSLSPREGQTYGYTF

V gene: TRBV29-1
D gene: NA
clone size: once
J gene: TRBJ2-5
CDR3 DNA: TGCAGCGTTGAAGAAGGTCAGACCCTTCGGGAGACCCAGTACTTC
CDR3 protein: CSVEEGQTLRETQYF

V gene: TRBV30
D gene: TRBD1
clone size: NA
J gene: TRBJ1-4
CDR3 DNA: TGTGCCTGGGGGACAGGGCGAAATGAAAAACTGTTTTTT
CDR3 protein: CAWGTGRNEKLFF

V gene: TRBV7-8
D gene: NA
clone size: NA
J gene: TRBJ2-7
CDR3 DNA: TGTGCCAGCAGCTTAGGTCGAGGGTCCCCCTACGAGCAGTACTTC
CDR3 protein: CASSLGRGSPYEQYF